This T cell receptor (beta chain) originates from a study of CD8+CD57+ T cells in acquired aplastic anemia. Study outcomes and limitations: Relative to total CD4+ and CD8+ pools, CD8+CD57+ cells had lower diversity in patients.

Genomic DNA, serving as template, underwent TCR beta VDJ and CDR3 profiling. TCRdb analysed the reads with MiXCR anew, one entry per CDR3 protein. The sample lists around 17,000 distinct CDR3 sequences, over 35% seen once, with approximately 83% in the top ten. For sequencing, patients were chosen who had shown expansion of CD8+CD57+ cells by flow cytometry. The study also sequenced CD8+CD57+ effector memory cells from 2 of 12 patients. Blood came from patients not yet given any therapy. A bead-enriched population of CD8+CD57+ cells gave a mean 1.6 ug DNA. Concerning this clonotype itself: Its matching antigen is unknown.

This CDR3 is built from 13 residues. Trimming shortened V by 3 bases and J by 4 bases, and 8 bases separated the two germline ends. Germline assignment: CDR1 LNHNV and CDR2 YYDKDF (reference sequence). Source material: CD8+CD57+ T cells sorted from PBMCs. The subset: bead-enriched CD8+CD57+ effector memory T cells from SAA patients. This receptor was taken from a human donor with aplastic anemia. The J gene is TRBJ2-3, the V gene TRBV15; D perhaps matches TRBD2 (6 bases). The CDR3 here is CATSSTGADTQYF. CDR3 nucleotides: TGTGCCACCAGCAGCACGGGGGCAGATACGCAGTATTTT. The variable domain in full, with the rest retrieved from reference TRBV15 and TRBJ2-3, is DAMVIQNPRYQVTQFGKPVTLSCSQTLNHNVMYWYQQKSSQAPKLLFHYYDKDFNNEADTPDNFQSRRPNTSFCFLDIRSPGLGDTAMYLCATSSTGADTQYFGPGTRLTVL.